This entry lists 20 T cell receptor beta chains sequenced from one sample in a study of shared clonotypes between healthy human individuals. Sequencing was performed with immunoSEQ multiplex PCR; in TCRdb, only in-frame clones are kept and a portion is missing. The sample lists some 2,000,000 clones, 90% to 95% occurring once. The specimen sequenced was naive CD4+ T cells sorted from blood. Noted subset: CD45RA+ positively selected. The receptors shown here come from a man aged 18 to 35 in good health.

This chain connects TRBV6-6 to TRBJ1-4; D ambiguous. The CDR3 sequence is 12 residues long. Germline CDR1 MNHNY, CDR2 SVGAGI (reference sequence). With 2 bases removed from V and 8 bases from J, the gap between germline ends came to 6 bases. CDR3 region: CASSYGVEKLFF. CDR3 sequence (DNA): TGTGCCAGCAGTTACGGGGTAGAAAAACTGTTTTTT.

This sequence joins TRBV2 and TRBJ1-5; a possible D gene is TRBD1 (5 bases). CDR1 and CDR2 (germline): SNHLY, FYNNEI. This CDR3 comprises 15 residues. Trimming took 6 bases from V and 0 from J, leaving 12 bases between them. The CDR3 here is CASSLDTNSNQPQHF. DNA of the CDR3: TGTGCCAGCAGCCTGGACACGAATAGCAATCAGCCCCAGCATTTT. The variable domain in full, with the rest retrieved from reference TRBV2 and TRBJ1-5, is EPEVTQTPSHQVTQMGQEVILRCVPISNHLYFYWYRQILGQKVEFLVSFYNNEISEKSEIFDDQFSVERPDGSNFTLKIRSTKLEDSAMYFCASSLDTNSNQPQHFGDGTRLSIL.

The chain joins TRBV5-4 to TRBJ2-6; 7 positions agree with TRBD1. V was pared by 4 bases and J by 4 bases, with 8 bases of the junction left unmatched. CDR3 size: 16 residues. In germline, CDR1 is SGHNT, CDR2 YYREEE (reference sequence). The CDR3 sequence: CASSKGGAQGANVLTF. The CDR3 DNA sequence: TGTGCCAGCAGCAAAGGGGGCGCACAAGGGGCCAACGTCCTGACTTTC.

The rearrangement uses TRBV6-6 and TRBJ2-5, with 7 bases lining up with TRBD1. The germline V gene encodes CDR1 MNHNY and CDR2 SVGAGI (reference sequence). The CDR3 sequence is 15 residues long. Trimming took 4 bases from V and 3 from J; bases not matched to a gene: 8. As DNA, the CDR3 is TGTGCCAGCAGTTCACACAGGGGATGGGAAGAGACCCAGTACTTC. Its translation: CASSSHRGWEETQYF.

The chain recombines TRBV2 with TRBJ1-2; 7 bases agree with TRBD1. The CDR3 runs to 12 residues. Germline assignment: CDR1 SNHLY and CDR2 FYNNEI. The V and J ends lost 8 bases and 8 bases, in that order; junction bases with no gene match: 8. The CDR3 region has the DNA TGTGCCAGCCGACAGGGAGGGGACGGCTACACCTTC. Residues: CASRQGGDGYTF.

Only one count was recorded for this clone. The genes are TRBV2 and TRBJ1-1; no reliable D call. The CDR3 contains 14 residues. V lost 5 bases, J lost 1 base, and 11 bases lay in between. Germline V gene sequence: CDR1 SNHLY, CDR2 FYNNEI. CDR3 in amino acids: CASSSFLENTEAFF. The CDR3 DNA follows: TGTGCCAGCAGTAGTTTTTTAGAGAACACTGAAGCTTTCTTT.

The V and J genes are TRBV2 and TRBJ2-2, with no clear D. This CDR3 contains 14 residues. Per the germline V gene, CDR1 is SNHLY and CDR2 is FYNNEI. Trimming took 9 bases from V and 1 from J, leaving 12 bases between them. CDR3 nucleotides: TGTGCCAGTAATGGCGAGCGGAACACCGGGGAGCTGTTTTTT. This codes for CASNGERNTGELFF.

In regard to this clone: Other DNA sequences in the same sample also yield this CDR3. The chain links TRBV27 to TRBJ1-5; D not certain. Germline CDR1 is MNHEY and CDR2 is SMNVEV (reference sequence). This CDR3 is 15 amino acids long. The V end was cut by 0 bases, the J end by 2 bases, with 8 bases between. CDR3 DNA: TGTGCCAGCAGTTTATCGATCGGCGGCAATCAGCCCCAGCATTTT. Protein product: CASSLSIGGNQPQHF.

The chain employs TRBV7-2 and TRBJ2-1; D may match TRBD1 or TRBD2 (5 bases each). This CDR3 comprises 12 residues. The germline V gene has CDR1 SGHTA and CDR2 FQGNSA. V dropped 5 bases and J dropped 10 bases, with 12 bases sitting between them. The CDR3 reads CASSLPWGEQFF. The CDR3, as DNA: TGTGCCAGCAGCCTACCTTGGGGGGAGCAGTTCTTC.

The chain joins TRBV29-1 to TRBJ1-1, with 9 bases lining up with TRBD1. CDR1 and CDR2 (germline): SQVTM, ANQGSEA. J gave up 6 bases and V 5 bases, and 7 bases lay outside the gene matches. The CDR3 loop spans 13 amino acids. This CDR3 is CSVRGDRVSEAFF. The CDR3 DNA follows: TGCAGCGTTCGGGGGGACAGGGTGTCTGAAGCTTTCTTT.

This rearrangement joins TRBV29-1 to TRBJ2-1, with D possibly being TRBD1 (6 bases). This CDR3 comprises 12 residues. CDR1 is SQVTM and CDR2 is ANQGSEA in the germline V gene. V lost 7 bases to trimming and J lost 8 bases, with 15 bases between them. The CDR3 DNA sequence: TGCAGCGCACGACAGGATGGGGATGAGCAGTTCTTC. It yields the protein CSARQDGDEQFF.

V is TRBV6-5 and J is TRBJ2-7; no firm D call. V shed 5 bases and J shed 4 bases, with 12 bases lying between them. Germline V gives CDR1 MNHEY, CDR2 SVGAGI. The CDR3 covers 13 residues. The CDR3 DNA sequence: TGTGCCAGCAGTCCGCGAGGAGAGTACGAGCAGTACTTC. This sequence encodes CASSPRGEYEQYF.

The chain links TRBV18 to TRBJ1-1; perhaps TRBD1 as D (5 bases). The CDR3 is made up of 13 amino acids. Trimming removed 8 bases from V and 4 bases from J, with 14 bases in between. Looked up from germline, CDR1 is KGHSH and CDR2 is LQKENI. Written as DNA, the CDR3 is TGTGCCAGCCAAGACAGCCTAAGCACTGAAGCTTTCTTT. Encoded protein: CASQDSLSTEAFF.

V and J are TRBV5-4 and TRBJ2-1; the D gene is possibly TRBD2 (6 bases). Germline values: CDR1 SGHNT, CDR2 YYREEE (reference sequence). V lost 0 bases to trimming and J lost 4 bases, with 14 bases between them. This CDR3 contains 16 residues. The CDR3 DNA follows: TGTGCCAGCAGCTTGGGCCCCCCCGGGACTTACAATGAGCAGTTCTTC. Amino acid sequence: CASSLGPPGTYNEQFF.

The chain couples TRBV10-3 to TRBJ2-7, with 9 bases lining up with TRBD2. V shed 7 bases and J 0 bases; nucleotides not matched to a gene: 4. The CDR3 consists of 14 residues. CDR1 and CDR2 from the germline V gene are ENHRY and SYGVKD. The CDR3 nucleotides are TGTGCCATCACTAGCGGGACCAGCTCCTACGAGCAGTACTTC. This translates into CAITSGTSSYEQYF.

The chain joins TRBV6-1 to TRBJ2-3; D is possibly TRBD1 or TRBD2 (5 bases each). The V end lost 1 base, the J end lost 4 bases, and 12 bases lay between the germline ends. This CDR3 has 15 residues. Germline lookup yields CDR1 MNHNS and CDR2 SASEGT. The CDR3 sequence is CASSEVGVGADTQYF. The DNA for the CDR3 is TGTGCCAGCAGTGAAGTAGGGGTCGGGGCAGATACGCAGTATTTT.

The chain is built from TRBV12-2 and TRBJ1-3; whether TRBD1, the table's D call, matches the DNA was not checked. TRBV12-2 is listed as a pseudogene. There are 19 residues in the CDR3. As DNA, the CDR3 is TGTGCAAGTCGCTTAGTGAATTACAGGGGGCCCCACTCTGGAAACACCATATATTTT. This translates into CASRLVNYRGPHSGNTIYF.

The chain carries TRBV4-3 and TRBJ2-7; D ambiguous. Trimming took off 1 base at V and 2 bases at J, with 12 bases between the two ends. The germline gives CDR1 LGHNA, CDR2 YSLEER. This CDR3 is built from 15 residues. The CDR3: CASSQGQSNTYEQYF. In nucleotides, the CDR3 is TGCGCCAGCAGCCAAGGACAATCCAACACCTACGAGCAGTACTTC.

This clone appeared a single time. The gene calls are TRBV7-9 and TRBJ2-3; maybe TRBD2 (5 bases). Trimming removed 1 base from V and 0 bases from J, with 11 bases in between. Germline loops: CDR1 SEHNR, CDR2 FQNEAQ (reference sequence). The CDR3 has 16 amino acids. The CDR3, as DNA: TGTGCCAGCAGCTTAGGAAATAGCGTGAGCACAGATACGCAGTATTTT. Protein sequence: CASSLGNSVSTDTQYF.

The chain joins TRBV5-3 to TRBJ2-1; 10 nucleotides match TRBD2. TRBV5-3 is noted as an ORF with a role that remains uncertain. V lost 8 bases, J lost 2 bases, and 7 bases stayed unmatched. The CDR3 totals 15 residues. The CDR3 DNA sequence: TGTGCCAGCAGCAACAGCGGGAGGGCCTACAATGAGCAGTTCTTC. Its protein is CASSNSGRAYNEQFF.